A single sample is the source of the 15 T cell receptor beta chains below, sequenced in a study of blood T cell repertoires in COVID-19. The repertoire was sequenced with immunoSEQ multiplex PCR; TCRdb's copy has only in-frame clones and lacks some. This table has roughly 70,000 clones, 70% to 90% appearing once. Source material: peripheral blood. The receptors originated from a man aged 70-80 years with active COVID-19.

The V and J genes are TRBV19 and TRBJ1-3, with 7 bases fitting TRBD1. CDR3 length: 11 residues. V lost 10 bases, J lost 16 bases, and 13 bases stayed unmatched. The V gene's germline CDR1 is LNHDA and CDR2 SQIVND (reference sequence). This chain's CDR3 is CATGPLAGQYF. For the CDR3, the DNA is TGTGCCACCGGCCCCCTTGCGGGACAGTATTTT.

DNA for the CDR3: TGTGCCAGCTCCCCAGGGCTGGGTGGAAACACCATATATTTT. Translating it yields CASSPGLGGNTIYF. The chain carries TRBV18 and TRBJ1-3, with D possibly matching TRBD1 (5 bases). The V end lost 6 bases, the J end lost 3 bases, and 12 bases lay between the germline ends. CDR3 size: 14 residues. Germline CDR1 and CDR2: KGHSH and LQKENI.

The chain carries TRBV9 and TRBJ1-1; D might be TRBD1 (5 bases). The germline V and J ends were trimmed by 2 bases and 6 bases, with 11 bases remaining between them. The CDR3 is 13 residues long. Germline CDR1 reads SGDLS; CDR2 reads YYNGEE. The CDR3 protein is CASSVGRASEAFF. The CDR3 DNA reads as TGTGCCAGCAGCGTCGGCAGGGCGTCTGAAGCTTTCTTT.

The rearrangement links TRBV14 to TRBJ1-1; TRBD1 is a possible D gene (6 bases). This CDR3 has 14 amino acids. The germline gives CDR1 SGHDN, CDR2 FVKESK. V lost 1 base to trimming and J lost 5 bases, with 11 bases between them. The CDR3 coding sequence is TGTGCCAGCAGCCAAGTGGGGGCATGGACTGAAGCTTTCTTT. Translation: CASSQVGAWTEAFF.

The chain is built from TRBV7-2 and TRBJ2-3; TRBD2 matches at 10 bases. The ends lost 3 bases at V and 2 bases at J; junction bases unmatched: 8. Germline assignment: CDR1 SGHTA and CDR2 FQGNSA. The CDR3 consists of 17 residues. The CDR3 nucleotides read TGTGCCAGCAGCTTGGGGGGGCTAGCGGGAGCCACAGATACGCAGTATTTT. It is translated as CASSLGGLAGATDTQYF.

This clone has only one observation. The chain carries TRBV15 and TRBJ1-2; 7 positions agree with TRBD1. Germline lookup yields CDR1 LNHNV and CDR2 YYDKDF (reference sequence). Trimming took 1 base from V and 6 from J; bases not matched to a gene: 17. CDR3 length equals 18 residues. This chain's CDR3 is CATSRGLTRDRASDGYTF. In DNA, the CDR3 is TGTGCCACCAGCAGAGGGCTCACAAGAGACAGGGCCTCGGATGGCTACACCTTC.

The J gene is TRBJ2-5, the V gene TRBV4-1, with 15 positions matching TRBD2. The CDR3 sequence is 17 residues long. CDR1 is MGHRA and CDR2 is YSYEKL in the germline V gene. V shed 1 base and J 5 bases; nucleotides not matched to a gene: 5. The CDR3 sequence is CASSQGTGTSGRETQYF. In DNA form, the CDR3 reads TGCGCCAGCAGCCAAGGAACCGGGACTAGCGGGAGGGAGACCCAGTACTTC.

This chain connects TRBV29-1 to TRBJ2-3; TRBD2 aligns across 7 bases. This CDR3 has 13 amino acids. With V trimmed by 6 bases and J by 6 bases, 9 bases remained unmatched. Germline-derived CDR1 and CDR2 are SQVTM and ANQGSEA. The CDR3 bases are TGCAGCGTAGCGGGACTTCGAGGGGATACGCAGTATTTT. This sequence encodes CSVAGLRGDTQYF.

V usage is TRBV7-2 and J usage is TRBJ1-1; D call uncertain. The CDR3 covers 13 residues. Germline V gene data show CDR1 as SGHTA and CDR2 as FQGNSA. Trimming removed 4 bases at V and 1 base at J, with 7 bases between. CDR3: CASSSAGNTEAFF. For the CDR3, the DNA is TGTGCCAGCAGCTCCGCGGGGAACACTGAAGCTTTCTTT. Combining the CDR3 with reference TRBV7-2 and TRBJ1-1 gives the whole variable domain GAGVSQSPSNKVTEKGKDVELRCDPISGHTALYWYRQSLGQGLEFLIYFQGNSAPDKSGLPSDRFSAERTGGSVSTLTIQRTQQEDSAVYLCASSSAGNTEAFFGQGTRLTVV.

The chain employs TRBV7-2 and TRBJ2-3; TRBD1 might be the D (5 bases). V lost 4 bases and J lost 1, with 15 bases in between. The CDR3 is 16 residues long. The germline V gene encodes CDR1 SGHTA and CDR2 FQGNSA. The CDR3 is CASSSRADLGTDTQYF. Written as DNA, the CDR3 is TGTGCCAGCAGCTCCAGGGCAGACTTAGGCACAGATACGCAGTATTTT.

This chain connects TRBV27 to TRBJ2-1; tentatively, D is TRBD2 (7 bases). V was shortened by 5 bases and J by 8 bases, with 16 bases between the two germline ends. CDR3 size: 14 residues. Germline V CDR1 and CDR2: MNHEY, SMNVEV (reference sequence). The CDR3 coding sequence is TGTGCCAGCAGTACCCTGGGGGGGGCCGATGAGCAGTTCTTC. Translation: CASSTLGGADEQFF.

The chain carries TRBV27 and TRBJ1-6; 10 nucleotides agree with TRBD1. Germline trimming cut 2 bases from V and 8 bases from J; bases unmatched to any gene: 6. Per the germline V gene, CDR1 is MNHEY and CDR2 is SMNVEV (reference sequence). The CDR3 spans 16 residues. CDR3 DNA: TGTGCCAGCAGTTTACGGTGGACAGGGGGTGATTCACCCCTCCACTTT. This codes for CASSLRWTGGDSPLHF.

The V call is TRBV29-1, the J call TRBJ2-3, with D perhaps matching TRBD2 (5 bases). Germline CDR1 and CDR2: SQVTM and ANQGSEA. The V and J ends lost 7 bases and 6 bases respectively, with 11 bases between them. CDR3 length: 11 residues. The CDR3 DNA follows: TGCAGCGCCTCCCGGGGTGATACGCAGTATTTT. Its translation: CSASRGDTQYF.

This chain joins TRBV27 and TRBJ1-2; tentatively, D is TRBD1 (5 bases). The V end lost 5 bases, the J end lost 3 bases, and 13 bases lay between the germline ends. CDR1 and CDR2 from the germline V gene are MNHEY and SMNVEV (reference sequence). CDR3 size: 14 residues. The CDR3 nucleotides are TGTGCCAGCAGTCTGGGGGGGTGGGACTATGGCTACACCTTC. Translating it yields CASSLGGWDYGYTF.

This clone has only one observation. The chain uses TRBV7-6 and TRBJ2-3, with D possibly being TRBD2 (6 bases). CDR1 is SGHVS, CDR2 FNYEAQ, per germline. V lost 1 base and J 0 bases, leaving 14 bases between the germline ends. The CDR3 runs to 17 residues. CDR3 in DNA: TGTGCCAGCAGCTTAGGTTGGCTAGCGCGAAGCACAGATACGCAGTATTTT. Its translation is CASSLGWLARSTDTQYF.